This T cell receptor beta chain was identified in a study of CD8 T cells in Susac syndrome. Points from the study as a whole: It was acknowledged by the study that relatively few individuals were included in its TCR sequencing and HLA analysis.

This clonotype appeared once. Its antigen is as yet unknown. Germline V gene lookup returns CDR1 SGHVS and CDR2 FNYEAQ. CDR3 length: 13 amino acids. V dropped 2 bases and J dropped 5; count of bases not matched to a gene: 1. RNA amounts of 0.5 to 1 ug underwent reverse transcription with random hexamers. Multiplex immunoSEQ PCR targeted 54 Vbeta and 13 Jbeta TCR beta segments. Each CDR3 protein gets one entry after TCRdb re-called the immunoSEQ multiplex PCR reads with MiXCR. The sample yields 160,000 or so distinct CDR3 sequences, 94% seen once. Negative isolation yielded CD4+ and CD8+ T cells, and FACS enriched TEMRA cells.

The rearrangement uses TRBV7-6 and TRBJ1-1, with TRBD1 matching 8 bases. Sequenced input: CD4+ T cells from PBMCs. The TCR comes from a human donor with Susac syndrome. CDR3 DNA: TGTGCCAGCAGCTTATACAGGGGGACTGAAGCTTTCTTT. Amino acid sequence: CASSLYRGTEAFF.